The clone carrying this T cell receptor beta chain was seen just once. The CDR3 length is 15 residues. Germline CDR1 reads SGHRS; CDR2 reads YFSETQ. V lost 3 bases to trimming and J lost 3 bases; unmatched junction nucleotides: 6. These data belong to a study of blood T cell repertoires in COVID-19. For the study at large: The study drew acute and convalescent COVID-19 samples from the United States, Italy and Spain. Nucleic acid was either cDNA or gDNA, and it came from T cells, B-cell-depleted T cells, or PBMCs.

Under the authors' procedure: Amplification of reference gene primers provided the estimated nucleated cell counts. Sequencing was performed with immunoSEQ multiplex PCR; in TCRdb, only in-frame clones are kept and a portion is missing. V, J and clone size are those of that table, while D and trimming were read from the DNA. Found here are over 300,000 clones, 65% to 85% of them singletons; the top ten hold 0.95% to 1.5%. Sequencing input: peripheral blood. The sequence was obtained from a woman between 45 and 65 years old with acute or convalescent COVID-19. The chain employs TRBV5-1 and TRBJ2-3; 8 bases align to TRBD1. CDR3 nucleotides: TGCGCCAGCAGCTACGGGACAGGACCGACAGATACGCAGTATTTT. This codes for CASSYGTGPTDTQYF. The full variable domain, completed using reference TRBV5-1 and TRBJ2-3, is KAGVTQTPRYLIKTRGQQVTLSCSPISGHRSVSWYQQTPGQGLQFLFEYFSETQRNKGNFPGRFSGRQFSNSRSEMNVSTLELGDSALYLCASSYGTGPTDTQYFGPGTRLTVL.